Included here is one T cell receptor (beta chain) sequence, with context. The entry originates in a study of blood T cell repertoires in COVID-19. As for the study in general: Both acute and convalescent COVID-19 samples were obtained from the United States, Italy and Spain. In each case, the material was cDNA or gDNA derived from T cells, B-cell-depleted T cells, or PBMCs.

Germline CDR1 is SEHNR and CDR2 is FQNEAQ (reference sequence). The trim removed 6 bases at V and 3 bases at J, leaving 11 bases unmatched. The CDR3 has 15 amino acids. The assay was immunoSEQ multiplex PCR, and TCRdb's table has in-frame clones only and misses some. The sample records tens of thousands of clones, roughly 90% being singletons. Enrolled through a virtual design, the participants were between roughly 18 and 90 years of age and came from fewer than 30 US areas. This sequence originates from a woman aged 50 to 65 with acute COVID-19. The gene calls are TRBV7-9 and TRBJ2-7; 7 positions agree with TRBD1. Material: PBMCs or T cells enriched from blood (not recorded which). CDR3 in amino acids: CASSLPRQGYYEQYF. For the CDR3, the DNA is TGTGCCAGCAGTCTGCCCCGACAGGGATACTACGAGCAGTACTTC.